What follows is one TCR beta chain and its context. Per the original data handling: Quantification of nucleated cells was approximated via reference gene primer amplification. Assay: immunoSEQ multiplex PCR; the TCRdb copy retains only in-frame clones and omits some. V, J and clone size were drawn from that table, and D and trimming were deduced from the DNA. Of 250,000 to 350,000 clones listed, roughly 80% were seen once; the top ten hold over 3.5%. This sample is part of a study of blood T cell repertoires in COVID-19. At the level of the study: COVID-19 samples, acute and convalescent, were from the United States, Italy and Spain. Sample material is recorded as cDNA or gDNA derived from T cells, B-cell-depleted T cells, or PBMCs.

This TCR came from a woman in her forties or fifties with active or convalescent COVID-19. Source material: peripheral blood.

CDR3: CASSPGGGRTYEQYF. DNA for the CDR3: TGCGCCAGCAGCCCTGGAGGCGGGAGAACGTACGAGCAGTACTTC. The chain is built from TRBV4-1 and TRBJ2-7; 7 bases are a match to TRBD2. Losses at the gene ends were 4 bases for V and 4 bases for J; bases not matched to a gene: 10. There are 15 residues in the CDR3. Germline V gives CDR1 MGHRA, CDR2 YSYEKL.